The 4 T cell receptor beta chains below all came from one sample that was sequenced in a study of regulatory T cells in long-lasting Graves disease (dated by TCRdb to the early 2020s). Library construction relied on multiplex PCR. The sequencer was an Illumina HiSeq 4000. To build TCR beta libraries, CDR3 regions were amplified by Arm-PCR using iRepertoire HTBI primers. TCRdb handled the public reads itself, with Q25 trimming in fastp and clone calling in MiXCR, and kept productive beta chains. Every CDR3 protein is listed once, alongside the most common genes and DNA of its rows. This sample gives about 460,000 distinct CDR3 sequences in total; around 15% of them show up just once. The top ten clones comprise 17% of the sample. This sample's time point label indicates: newly diagnosed GD, antithyroid drugs for less than 3 months. For both TCR sequencing and RNA sequencing, RNA was extracted from PBMCs in TRIzol.

The same sample was also studied in work on T cells in Graves' hyperthyroidism and ophthalmopathy.

Specimen: peripheral blood mononuclear cells (PBMCs), collected at new diagnosis, from a patient treated with antithyroid drugs. All receptors come from a woman aged 50 to 60 with Graves disease. Donor details come from another sample of the same person, matched by shared clones.

At least ten counts were recorded for this clonotype. The chain recombines TRBV28 with TRBJ2-1, with 11 positions matching TRBD2. V shed 3 bases, J shed 0 bases, and the junction held 10 bases outside the gene matches. This CDR3 has 19 amino acids. The germline V gene encodes CDR1 MDHEN and CDR2 SYDVKM. The CDR3 region is CASSLGSGRVLSSYNEQFF. DNA of the CDR3: TGTGCCAGCAGTTTGGGTAGCGGGAGGGTCCTTAGCTCCTACAATGAGCAGTTCTTC.

The V gene is TRBV28, the J gene TRBJ1-2; perhaps TRBD1 as D (5 bases). V lost 1 base and J 7 bases, leaving 19 bases between the germline ends. This CDR3 has 16 residues. Germline V lookup: CDR1 MDHEN, CDR2 SYDVKM. The CDR3 protein is CASSLSSGTVLGGYTF. CDR3 in DNA: TGTGCCAGCAGTTTATCAAGTGGGACGGTGTTGGGTGGCTACACCTTC.

As to this clonotype: This may stem from a read error, because a much larger clone lies one nucleotide away. This chain joins TRBV5-1 and TRBJ1-1; maybe TRBD1 (5 bases). This CDR3 contains 16 residues. CDR1 and CDR2 from the germline V gene are SGHRS and YFSETQ. V lost 3 bases and J 1 base, leaving 16 bases between the germline ends. The CDR3 spells CASSSAIGASNTEAFF. Here the CDR3 DNA reads TGCGCCAGCAGCTCGGCCATAGGGGCGTCGAACACTGAAGCTTTCTTT.

The table lists this clonotype with many counts. The chain has TRBV12-3 or TRBV12-4 and TRBJ2-7, with a possible D match to TRBD1 (5 bases). The CDR3 loop spans 13 amino acids. Trimming shortened V by 7 bases and J by 0 bases, and 10 bases separated the two germline ends. The CDR3 sequence: CASTPDSSYEQYF. CDR3 sequence (DNA): TGTGCCAGCACCCCTGACAGCTCCTACGAGCAGTACTTC.